This T cell receptor beta chain stems from a study of blood T cells in healthy people across ages. Study-wide results and caveats: Possibly confounding the expanded clonotype changes was the fact that donor CMV status was unknown. Older age coincided with a roughly linear decline in TCR beta diversity per million T cells. One million T cells yielded diversity estimates that were considered underestimates.

Together with a sample-barcoded 5' primer, a J-beta primer mix was included in a second PCR lasting about 6 to 11 cycles. In TCRdb, the 5' RACE reads were re-called with MiXCR into one record per CDR3 protein. The sample records under 1 million distinct CDR3 sequences, under 55% being singletons. The V and J ends lost 2 bases and 3 bases respectively, with 14 bases between them. CDR3 length equals 16 residues. CDR1 KGHSH and CDR2 LQKENI come from the germline V gene. Concerning this clonotype: Antigen: not known.

Whenever a sample was processed, at least 6.5 million PBMCs were isolated. This sequence joins TRBV18 and TRBJ2-1, with unresolved D. The sequencing input was blood. This sequence was found in a man aged 60 to 69 in good health. The CDR3 bases are TGTGCCAGCTCACCAGACCGTCAACCAAACTACAATGAGCAGTTCTTC. Translated: CASSPDRQPNYNEQFF.